Following are 29 T cell receptor beta chains from one sample sequenced in a study of cytomegalovirus exposure and HLA in healthy donors. PCR involved 60 Vbeta and 13 Jbeta primers. The repertoire was sequenced with immunoSEQ multiplex PCR; TCRdb's copy has only in-frame clones and lacks some. The table records fewer than 200,000 clones, approximately 80% of them present only once. The sample comprised PBMCs. These receptors came from a female donor in good health and CMV-seronegative.

This clone appeared once. The chain uses TRBV4-2 and TRBJ2-5; no reliable D call. V was clipped by 1 base and J by 1 base, with 7 bases between them. CDR3 length: 14 amino acids. Germline-derived CDR1 and CDR2 are LGHNA and YNFKEQ. CDR3 DNA: TGTGCCAGCAGCCAAGGCCTATCCCAAGAGACCCAGTACTTC. Translating it yields CASSQGLSQETQYF.

Comment on this clone: The limits of the CDR3 on the DNA are not certain, so only TCRdb's listed CDR3 is given. The CDR3 protein is CASSKGWVGGGTDTQYF. The rearrangement uses TRBV21-1 and TRBJ2-3; TRBD2, the table's D call, lacks a check against the DNA. TRBV21-1 is described as a pseudogene. Both ends counted, the CDR3 spans 17 residues.

The rearrangement links TRBV19 to TRBJ2-3; a possible D gene is TRBD1 (6 bases). V dropped 3 bases and J dropped 3 bases, with 16 bases sitting between them. CDR3 length: 16 residues. The germline gives CDR1 LNHDA, CDR2 SQIVND (reference sequence). The CDR3 spells CASSISSRGGTDTQYF. The DNA for the CDR3 is TGTGCCAGTAGTATCTCGTCCAGGGGTGGTACAGATACGCAGTATTTT.

The rearrangement uses TRBV6-5 and TRBJ2-1; maybe TRBD2 (5 bases). CDR3 size: 14 residues. The V end lost 3 bases, the J end lost 7 bases, and 13 bases lay between the germline ends. CDR1 and CDR2 from the germline V gene are MNHEY and SVGAGI. CDR3 in DNA: TGTGCCAGCAGTTATCGGGGAGTGGTGAATGAGCAGTTCTTC. This codes for CASSYRGVVNEQFF.

The chain is built from TRBV20-1 and TRBJ1-1, with D tentatively TRBD1 (5 bases). This CDR3 spans 11 amino acids. The germline gives CDR1 DFQATT, CDR2 SNEGSKA (reference sequence). The CDR3 coding sequence is TGCAGCGTCAAGGGGCACACTGAAGCTTTCTTT. It is translated as CSVKGHTEAFF.

This clone was counted a single time. The chain couples TRBV7-2 to TRBJ2-7; D is possibly TRBD2 (5 bases). V was cut by 5 bases and J by 7 bases, with 24 bases left in between. CDR3 length equals 16 residues. Per the germline V gene, CDR1 is SGHTA and CDR2 is FQGNSA. The CDR3 sequence is CASSQGPVGSLSEQYF. The CDR3 DNA reads TGTGCCAGCAGCCAAGGACCAGTGGGGAGTTTGTCGGAGCAGTACTTC.

The rearrangement joins TRBV28 to TRBJ1-2; 9 positions match TRBD1. Germline values: CDR1 MDHEN, CDR2 SYDVKM. The CDR3 contains 15 residues. Trimming took 2 bases from V and 2 from J; bases not matched to a gene: 3. The CDR3 DNA sequence: TGTGCCAGCAGTTTAAGTGGGACAGGGAACTATGGCTACACCTTC. Translating it yields CASSLSGTGNYGYTF.

This chain connects TRBV5-4 to TRBJ2-7; tentatively, D is TRBD2 (6 bases). Per the germline V gene, CDR1 is SGHNT and CDR2 is YYREEE (reference sequence). CDR3 length: 16 amino acids. With 0 bases removed from V and 2 bases from J, the gap between germline ends came to 15 bases. The CDR3 protein is CASSLAGQRAPYEQYF. The CDR3 region has the DNA TGTGCCAGCAGCTTGGCCGGTCAGCGGGCGCCCTACGAGCAGTACTTC.

This clone was recorded once. The J gene is TRBJ1-4, the V gene TRBV14, with 9 positions matching TRBD1. V lost 5 bases to trimming and J lost 11 bases; unmatched junction nucleotides: 12. The CDR3 spans 15 residues. In germline, CDR1 is SGHDN, CDR2 FVKESK. CDR3 nucleotides: TGTGCCAGCAGCGGTACTACCCTGGGGACAGGGAAACTGTTTTTT. This encodes CASSGTTLGTGKLFF.

The genes are TRBV6-5 and TRBJ2-3; D might be TRBD1 (6 bases). There are 14 residues in the CDR3. Germline lookup yields CDR1 MNHEY and CDR2 SVGAGI. The germline V and J ends were trimmed by 6 bases and 1 base, with 11 bases remaining between them. In DNA form, the CDR3 reads TGTGCCAGCAGCGAAGGGGGAGGCACAGATACGCAGTATTTT. Protein product: CASSEGGGTDTQYF.

The V call is TRBV12-5, the J call TRBJ2-3; 12 bases align to TRBD2. V lost 0 bases, J lost 2 bases, and 9 bases stayed unmatched. The germline CDR1 and CDR2 sequences are LGHNT and FRNRAP. CDR3 length: 19 residues. CDR3 in DNA: TGTGCTAGTGGTTTGGTACTGGGCACTAGCGGGGGGCACACAGATACGCAGTATTTT. Protein: CASGLVLGTSGGHTDTQYF.

This clone showed up just a few times. This chain connects TRBV4-2 to TRBJ1-1; D is uncertain. This CDR3 spans 16 amino acids. Germline lookup yields CDR1 LGHNA and CDR2 YNFKEQ. V was shortened by 0 bases and J by 7 bases, with 18 bases between the two germline ends. The DNA for the CDR3 is TGTGCCAGCAGCCAAGAAACGGGTAGGCGTCAGCTTGAAGCTTTCTTT. The encoded protein is CASSQETGRRQLEAFF.

The CDR3 coding sequence is TGTGCCAGCAGCTCGCTACCTTCGACTAGCGGGGGGTACAATGAGCAGTTCTTC. This gives the protein CASSSLPSTSGGYNEQFF. The rearrangement joins TRBV7-6 to TRBJ2-1, with 13 bases matching TRBD2. Germline trimming cut 4 bases from V and 4 bases from J; bases unmatched to any gene: 10. This CDR3 is built from 18 residues. Germline CDR1 and CDR2: SGHVS and FNYEAQ.

The rearrangement joins TRBV7-9 to TRBJ2-1; D might be TRBD1 (5 bases). CDR3 length equals 12 residues. Germline-derived CDR1 and CDR2 are SEHNR and FQNEAQ (reference sequence). The V and J ends lost 8 bases and 7 bases respectively, with 12 bases between them. CDR3 DNA sequence: TGTGCCAGCGGGATAAACAGGAATGAGCAGTTCTTC. The encoded protein is CASGINRNEQFF.

This sequence joins TRBV9 and TRBJ2-7; D is possibly TRBD2 (7 bases). V shed 0 bases and J shed 3 bases, with 10 bases lying between them. The CDR3 spans 14 residues. Germline V gives CDR1 SGDLS, CDR2 YYNGEE. CDR3 bases: TGTGCCAGCAGCGTAGGGGGAGGGGGCTACGAGCAGTACTTC. Amino acids: CASSVGGGGYEQYF. The whole variable domain, filled in from reference TRBV9 and TRBJ2-7, reads DSGVTQTPKHLITATGQRVTLRCSPRSGDLSVYWYQQSLDQGLQFLIQYYNGEERAKGNILERFSAQQFPDLHSELNLSSLELGDSALYFCASSVGGGGYEQYFGPGTRLTVT.

The chain uses TRBV12-5 and TRBJ1-2; 7 bases map to TRBD1. Germline V gene sequence: CDR1 LGHNT, CDR2 FRNRAP. J was trimmed by 10 bases and V by 0 bases; bases with no gene match: 8. The CDR3 covers 14 residues. The CDR3 protein is CASGLVRDSPTYTF. The CDR3 bases are TGTGCTAGTGGTTTGGTAAGGGACAGCCCCACCTACACCTTC.

The chain joins TRBV7-2 to TRBJ2-5; TRBD1 might be the D (7 bases). Trimming pared 6 bases from V and 2 bases from J, leaving 13 bases between. Germline V gene data show CDR1 as SGHTA and CDR2 as FQGNSA. The CDR3 is made up of 14 amino acids. The CDR3 spells CASRHRGLQETQYF. DNA for the CDR3: TGTGCCAGCAGGCACAGGGGACTTCAAGAGACCCAGTACTTC.

This clone occurred once. The chain joins TRBV19 to TRBJ2-3; D is unclear. Looked up from germline, CDR1 is LNHDA and CDR2 is SQIVND (reference sequence). The CDR3 is 16 residues long. V dropped 1 base and J dropped 2 bases, with 13 bases sitting between them. Here the CDR3 DNA reads TGTGCCAGTAGTATAGTTCGGGTCCAGAACACAGATACGCAGTATTTT. Residues: CASSIVRVQNTDTQYF.

This chain connects TRBV5-5 to TRBJ1-2, with a tentative D call TRBD1 (6 bases). Trimming left V 7 bases short and J 1 base short, with 20 bases between. The V gene's germline CDR1 is SGHKS and CDR2 YYEKEE (reference sequence). The CDR3 loop spans 16 amino acids. CDR3 in amino acids: CASRLSGQGYNYGYTF. The CDR3 DNA reads as TGTGCCAGCCGCCTATCGGGACAAGGATATAACTATGGCTACACCTTC. Full variable domain (outside the CDR3, taken from reference TRBV5-5 and TRBJ1-2): DAGVTQSPTHLIKTRGQQVTLRCSPISGHKSVSWYQQVLGQGPQFIFQYYEKEERGRGNFPDRFSARQFPNYSSELNVNALLLGDSALYLCASRLSGQGYNYGYTFGSGTRLTVV.

This clone was observed a single time. V and J are TRBV18 and TRBJ2-5; 9 bases map to TRBD1. CDR3 length: 16 residues. The V gene's germline CDR1 is KGHSH and CDR2 LQKENI. V lost 3 bases to trimming and J lost 1 base; unmatched junction nucleotides: 6. The DNA of the CDR3 is TGTGCCAGCTCACCCGGGACAGGGTCCCTCCAAGAGACCCAGTACTTC. Translated: CASSPGTGSLQETQYF.

The J gene is TRBJ2-5, the V gene TRBV7-3; 9 bases line up with TRBD2. The ends lost 5 bases at V and 5 bases at J; junction bases unmatched: 9. This CDR3 comprises 15 residues. The V gene's germline CDR1 is SGHTA and CDR2 FQGTGA. The CDR3 sequence is CASSVPAGGAETQYF. The CDR3 nucleotides read TGTGCCAGCAGCGTCCCCGCGGGGGGGGCGGAGACCCAGTACTTC.

The rearrangement joins TRBV5-1 to TRBJ2-7, with 7 bases matching TRBD1. The germline V gene has CDR1 SGHRS and CDR2 YFSETQ. The CDR3 runs 16 residues. Unmatched junction bases numbered 14, after V lost 3 bases and J lost 5 bases. Here the CDR3 DNA reads TGCGCCAGCAGCTGGGGACAGTTAAATCGAGGGGACGAGCAGTACTTC. Amino acid sequence: CASSWGQLNRGDEQYF.

This chain joins TRBV7-8 and TRBJ2-7; 8 nucleotides align to TRBD2. The J segment lost 0 bases and the V segment lost 5 bases, leaving 3 bases of the junction unmatched. Per the germline V gene, CDR1 is SGHVS and CDR2 is FQNEAQ. CDR3 size: 14 residues. The CDR3 reads CASSGTSGSYEQYF. The CDR3 DNA sequence: TGTGCCAGCAGCGGTACTAGCGGCTCCTACGAGCAGTACTTC.

The rearrangement joins TRBV6-5 to TRBJ2-5; D may be TRBD1 (8 bases). Germline assignment: CDR1 MNHEY and CDR2 SVGAGI. The germline V and J ends were trimmed by 6 bases and 7 bases, with 12 bases remaining between them. The CDR3 is 12 amino acids. The CDR3 sequence: CASRTGEGTQYF. In nucleotides, the CDR3 is TGTGCCAGCAGGACAGGGGAGGGGACCCAGTACTTC.

The table lists this clone with a few counts. V gene TRBV19 combines with J gene TRBJ1-2; D perhaps matches TRBD1 (5 bases). V gave up 5 bases and J gave up 4 bases, with 8 bases separating them. The germline V gene has CDR1 LNHDA and CDR2 SQIVND (reference sequence). This CDR3 region has 12 residues. The CDR3 sequence: CASSSQGYGYTF. The CDR3 DNA is TGTGCCAGTAGTTCCCAGGGCTATGGCTACACCTTC. The variable domain in full, completed from reference TRBV19 and TRBJ1-2, reads DGGITQSPKYLFRKEGQNVTLSCEQNLNHDAMYWYRQDPGQGLRLIYYSQIVNDFQKGDIAEGYSVSREKKESFPLTVTSAQKNPTAFYLCASSSQGYGYTFGSGTRLTVV.

V is TRBV9 and J is TRBJ2-1; 8 nucleotides match TRBD2. The V gene's germline CDR1 is SGDLS and CDR2 YYNGEE. The CDR3 has 14 residues. J lost 7 bases, V lost 6 bases, and 9 bases had no gene match. CDR3 nucleotides: TGTGCCAGCACCCCCACCGGGGGGGTAAATGAGCAGTTCTTC. Translating gives CASTPTGGVNEQFF.

The rearrangement uses TRBV15 and TRBJ2-2; 12 positions agree with TRBD1. The V gene end was trimmed by 5 bases and the J gene end by 4 bases; junction bases not matched to a gene: 5. This CDR3 contains 16 residues. CDR1 is LNHNV, CDR2 YYDKDF, per germline (reference sequence). The CDR3 spells CATSFGTGGITGELFF. In DNA, the CDR3 is TGTGCCACCAGCTTCGGGACAGGGGGCATCACCGGGGAGCTGTTTTTT.

The rearrangement joins TRBV18 to TRBJ2-2, with a weak D call TRBD1 (6 bases). CDR1 KGHSH and CDR2 LQKENI come from the germline V gene. Trimming stripped 3 bases from V and 3 bases from J, with 14 bases between. The CDR3 is made up of 16 amino acids. The CDR3 nucleotides are TGTGCCAGCTCACCCCCTGGACAGCTCTACACCGGGGAGCTGTTTTTT. Translated, it gives CASSPPGQLYTGELFF.

To note about this clone: At one boundary the junction diverges from the germline segment, which might be a read error. The CDR3 spells CASSFGQGPFSF. The CDR3, as DNA: TGTGCCAGCAGTTTCGGACAGGGGCCTTTCTCTTTC. The rearrangement uses TRBV27 and TRBJ2-7, with 9 bases that match TRBD1. Germline CDR1 reads MNHEY; CDR2 reads SMNVEV (reference sequence). The CDR3 length is 12 residues.